A single sample is the source of the 19 T cell receptor beta chains below, sequenced in a study of blood T cell repertoires in COVID-19. Some clones are missing from TCRdb's copy, which holds only in-frame ones; the method was immunoSEQ multiplex PCR. The repertoire includes 200,000 to 250,000 clones, more than 70% of them detected once, and around 3.3% sits in the top ten. Sequencing input: peripheral blood. These receptors all come from a woman of 80 years or more with acute or convalescent COVID-19.

The chain uses TRBV30 and TRBJ1-2; 7 nucleotides agree with TRBD1. The germline CDR1 and CDR2 sequences are GTSNPN and SVGIG (reference sequence). The trim removed 5 bases at V and 3 bases at J, leaving 3 bases unmatched. The CDR3 runs 12 residues. The DNA for the CDR3 is TGTGCCTGGTCCGGGACAGACTATGGCTACACCTTC. Translation gives CAWSGTDYGYTF. Full variable domain (missing parts from reference TRBV30 and TRBJ1-2): SQTIHQWPATLVQPVGSPLSLECTVEGTSNPNLYWYRQAAGRGLQLLFYSVGIGQISSEVPQNLSASRPQDRQFILSSKKLLLSDSGFYLCAWSGTDYGYTFGSGTRLTVV.

The chain is built from TRBV10-1 and TRBJ1-2; possible D gene TRBD1, 5 bases. Germline CDR1 is WNHNN and CDR2 is SYGVQD (reference sequence). The CDR3 spans 16 residues. V lost 6 bases to trimming and J lost 4 bases, with 21 bases between them. The CDR3 region has the DNA TGCGCCAGCAGCCCGAGATCCCAGGGTGTGGGCTATGGCTACACCTTC. Translation gives CASSPRSQGVGYGYTF.

Regarding this clone: The junction shows a germline mismatch at one end, possibly a read error. The J gene is TRBJ1-2, the V gene TRBV7-2, with TRBD1 matching 8 bases. Germline CDR1 is SGHTA and CDR2 is FQGNSA. This CDR3 contains 15 residues. In DNA form, the CDR3 reads TGTGCCAGCAGTTTAGCTGGGACAGGAGTGGATGGCTACACCTTC. Amino acids: CASSLAGTGVDGYTF.

The chain links TRBV24-1 to TRBJ2-3, with 9 bases identical to TRBD2. The CDR3 extends over 14 amino acids. The J segment lost 3 bases and the V segment lost 9 bases, leaving 6 bases of the junction unmatched. Germline V gene lookup returns CDR1 KGHDR and CDR2 SFDVKD. The DNA for the CDR3 is TGTGCCACCGGTGCGGGGGGGCGGACAGATACGCAGTATTTT. Residues: CATGAGGRTDTQYF.

This clone was seen once. The J gene is TRBJ1-5, the V gene TRBV28; tentatively, D is TRBD1 (6 bases). Germline assignment: CDR1 MDHEN and CDR2 SYDVKM. Trimming took off 3 bases at V and 3 bases at J, with 9 bases between the two ends. The CDR3 has 14 amino acids. The CDR3 coding sequence is TGTGCCAGCAGTTTTTCAGGGGACAATCAGCCCCAGCATTTT. Protein: CASSFSGDNQPQHF.

The V call is TRBV6-4, the J call TRBJ2-7; D may be TRBD2 (7 bases). The CDR3 totals 14 residues. Trimming stripped 3 bases from V and 6 bases from J, with 15 bases between. CDR1 and CDR2 (germline): MRHNA, SNTAGT. This CDR3 reads CASSELGGAGEQYF. In DNA form, the CDR3 reads TGTGCCAGCAGTGAGTTGGGGGGGGCCGGCGAGCAGTACTTC.

This clone was counted only a few times. The rearrangement uses TRBV24-1 and TRBJ2-7; 10 nucleotides align to TRBD2. The V and J ends lost 4 bases and 0 bases, in that order; junction bases with no gene match: 8. From germline, CDR1 is KGHDR and CDR2 SFDVKD. This CDR3 has 17 amino acids. As DNA, the CDR3 is TGTGCCACCAGTGACTCAACCGCTAGCGGGAGCTCCTACGAGCAGTACTTC. Its translation: CATSDSTASGSSYEQYF.

The rearrangement links TRBV5-1 to TRBJ2-2; TRBD2 aligns across 8 bases. V lost 4 bases, J lost 0 bases, and 5 bases stayed unmatched. This CDR3 has 16 residues. Germline V gene sequence: CDR1 SGHRS, CDR2 YFSETQ. For the CDR3, the DNA is TGCGCCAGCAGCGCAGAAGCGGGGGCGAACACCGGGGAGCTGTTTTTT. Its protein is CASSAEAGANTGELFF. The entire variable domain, with the rest obtained from reference TRBV5-1 and TRBJ2-2, is as follows: KAGVTQTPRYLIKTRGQQVTLSCSPISGHRSVSWYQQTPGQGLQFLFEYFSETQRNKGNFPGRFSGRQFSNSRSEMNVSTLELGDSALYLCASSAEAGANTGELFFGEGSRLTVL.

The chain employs TRBV6-2 or TRBV6-3 and TRBJ2-7, with TRBD2 matching 10 bases. Trimming took 5 bases from V and 5 from J; bases not matched to a gene: 9. CDR3 length: 15 residues. Germline V gene data show CDR1 as MNHEY and CDR2 as SVGEGT. The CDR3 reads CASSRLSSGGNEQYF. CDR3 in DNA: TGTGCCAGCAGTCGCCTGTCTAGCGGGGGAAACGAGCAGTACTTC.

Turning to this clone: This sample also contains other DNA sequences that code for the same CDR3. The chain recombines TRBV29-1 with TRBJ2-7; a weak D match, TRBD1 (7 bases). CDR3 size: 16 residues. The V end lost 1 base, the J end lost 3 bases, and 19 bases lay between the germline ends. Germline V gene data show CDR1 as SQVTM and CDR2 as ANQGSEA. The CDR3 here is CSVEGGRSGGLYEQYF. The DNA for the CDR3 is TGCAGCGTTGAAGGGGGTCGGTCAGGGGGACTCTACGAGCAGTACTTC.

The chain combines TRBV7-6 with TRBJ1-5; a possible D gene is TRBD1 (6 bases). In germline, CDR1 is SGHVS, CDR2 FNYEAQ. V gave up 1 base and J gave up 7 bases, with 8 bases separating them. The CDR3 spans 13 residues. CDR3 residues: CASSLGGGQPQHF. In DNA form, the CDR3 reads TGTGCCAGCAGCTTAGGAGGGGGACAGCCCCAGCATTTT.

This sequence joins TRBV18 and TRBJ2-7, with D perhaps TRBD1 (6 bases). The ends were cut back, 2 bases at V and 9 bases at J, with 17 bases in the middle. CDR3 size: 14 residues. Germline V CDR1 and CDR2: KGHSH, LQKENI. For the CDR3, the DNA is TGTGCCAGCTCACCAAGGACAGCGAATACGATGCAGTACTTC. It codes for CASSPRTANTMQYF. Combining the CDR3 with reference TRBV18 and TRBJ2-7 gives the whole variable domain NAGVMQNPRHLVRRRGQEARLRCSPMKGHSHVYWYRQLPEEGLKFMVYLQKENIIDESGMPKERFSAEFPKEGPSILRIQQVVRGDSAAYFCASSPRTANTMQYFGPGTRLTVT.

The chain recombines TRBV27 with TRBJ2-5, with D unclear. The CDR3 consists of 15 residues. CDR1 is MNHEY and CDR2 is SMNVEV in the germline V gene (reference sequence). V was pared by 1 base and J by 5 bases, with 14 bases between. This CDR3 is CASSLFSISVETQYF. DNA for the CDR3: TGTGCCAGCAGTTTATTCTCGATATCGGTGGAGACCCAGTACTTC.

This chain connects TRBV6-5 to TRBJ1-1, with D maybe TRBD1 (5 bases). The CDR3 loop spans 14 amino acids. V lost 6 bases, J lost 1 base, and 12 bases lay in between. The V gene's germline CDR1 is MNHEY and CDR2 SVGAGI. The CDR3 here is CASRGGQPNTEAFF. DNA of the CDR3: TGTGCCAGCAGGGGCGGACAACCGAACACTGAAGCTTTCTTT.

The rearrangement uses TRBV7-8 and TRBJ1-1, with D tentatively TRBD1 (6 bases). The V end lost 2 bases, the J end lost 7 bases, and 20 bases lay between the germline ends. This CDR3 has 16 residues. Germline CDR1 and CDR2: SGHVS and FQNEAQ. The CDR3: CASSLFAGASSFEAFF. The CDR3 nucleotides are TGTGCCAGCAGCTTATTCGCGGGGGCCAGCTCGTTTGAAGCTTTCTTT.

V and J are TRBV6-5 and TRBJ1-2, with 11 positions matching TRBD1. Unmatched junction bases numbered 7, after V lost 6 bases and J lost 4 bases. This CDR3 spans 15 amino acids. Per germline, CDR1 MNHEY and CDR2 SVGAGI. Here the CDR3 DNA reads TGTGCCAGCAGGACCGGACAGGGGGCGCCCTATGGCTACACCTTC. Residues: CASRTGQGAPYGYTF.

J is TRBJ2-2 and V is TRBV7-7; D is unresolved. The V and J ends lost 10 bases and 0 bases respectively, with 6 bases between them. CDR3 size: 12 residues. Looked up from germline, CDR1 is SSHAT and CDR2 is FNYEAQ (reference sequence). CDR3 sequence reads: CAIRANTGELFF. As DNA, the CDR3 is TGTGCCATTCGTGCGAACACCGGGGAGCTGTTTTTT.

CDR3 DNA: TGTGCCAGCAGCTTGGGCCCGTCCCGAAACACTGAAGCTTTCTTT. As protein: CASSLGPSRNTEAFF. This chain links TRBV11-2 with TRBJ1-1; D is ambiguous. From germline, CDR1 is SGHAT and CDR2 FQNNGV. This CDR3 has 15 residues. V gave up 3 bases and J gave up 2 bases, with 13 bases separating them.

The chain is built from TRBV20-1 and TRBJ1-2; D remains unclear. Germline CDR1 and CDR2: DFQATT and SNEGSKA (reference sequence). The CDR3 contains 8 residues. Between the trimmed V and J ends, which lost 8 bases and 7 bases, there was a span of 5 bases. CDR3 in amino acids: CSPFGYTF. CDR3 in DNA: TGCAGTCCCTTTGGCTACACCTTC.